This is a list of T cell receptor beta chains from one sample in a study of molecular identifiers for immune sequencing clone quantification. TCRdb re-called the PCR reads through MiXCR, storing one row per CDR3 protein. Among about 640,000 distinct CDR3 sequences, 20% were seen once, and the ten largest hold around 0.86%. Sequenced: naive CD8+ T cells from blood, with Jurkat cell RNA spiked in. The receptors were sampled from a human donor in good health. Some libraries in this study had Jurkat cell RNA spiked in. Both conserved end residues are part of each CDR3. Each record gives: D gene, V gene, J gene, clone size, CDR3 DNA, CDR3 protein. The D gene is left open where the match is weak. Some rows have no size entry. The others give once, few or many, or a class for an expanded clone.

d_gene: TRBD1; v_gene: TRBV11-2; j_gene: TRBJ2-3; abundance: many; CDR3nt: TGTGCCAGCAGCGGGACAGCAACAGATACGCAGTATTTT; CDR3aa: CASSGTATDTQYF
d_gene: NA; v_gene: TRBV25-1; j_gene: TRBJ1-2; abundance: many; CDR3nt: TGTGCCAGCAGTGATCCGGGACCCCGGGGAAGTAACTATGGCTACACCTTC; CDR3aa: CASSDPGPRGSNYGYTF
d_gene: NA; v_gene: TRBV24-1; j_gene: TRBJ2-1; abundance: NA; CDR3nt: TGTGCCACCAGGTACGCGGCTGAGCAGTTCTTC; CDR3aa: CATRYAAEQFF
d_gene: NA; v_gene: TRBV19; j_gene: TRBJ1-5; abundance: many; CDR3nt: TGTGCCAGTACCCAGCCAGGGGAGCCCCAGCATTTT; CDR3aa: CASTQPGEPQHF
d_gene: NA; v_gene: TRBV9; j_gene: TRBJ2-7; abundance: NA; CDR3nt: TGTGCCAGCAGCGTTTGGACGGAAAGGGACGAGCAGTACTTC; CDR3aa: CASSVWTERDEQYF
d_gene: TRBD1; v_gene: TRBV29-1; j_gene: TRBJ1-5; abundance: many; CDR3nt: TGCAGCGCCTCGACAGGGGCGGGACAGCCCCAGCATTTT; CDR3aa: CSASTGAGQPQHF
d_gene: NA; v_gene: TRBV4-3; j_gene: TRBJ2-4; abundance: many; CDR3nt: TGCGCCAAGGGCTATGACAAAAACATTCAGTACTTC; CDR3aa: CAKGYDKNIQYF
d_gene: NA; v_gene: TRBV19; j_gene: TRBJ1-1; abundance: few; CDR3nt: TGTGCCAGTACCCTAGGTCCGGGGGACACTGAAGCTTTCTTT; CDR3aa: CASTLGPGDTEAFF
d_gene: NA; v_gene: TRBV30; j_gene: TRBJ2-1; abundance: many; CDR3nt: TGTGCCTGGAGTGTAGGCTCCTACAATGAGCAGTTCTTC; CDR3aa: CAWSVGSYNEQFF
d_gene: TRBD1; v_gene: TRBV7-9; j_gene: TRBJ1-4; abundance: few; CDR3nt: TGTGCCAGCAGCTTAGCGGTAGGGCGACAGGGGGCATCTAATGAAAAACTGTTTTTT; CDR3aa: CASSLAVGRQGASNEKLFF
d_gene: NA; v_gene: TRBV6-2/TRBV6-3; j_gene: TRBJ2-3; abundance: many; CDR3nt: TGTGCCAGCAGCAAACGAATCGGACGGACCACAGATACGCAGTATTTT; CDR3aa: CASSKRIGRTTDTQYF
d_gene: NA; v_gene: TRBV28; j_gene: TRBJ1-4; abundance: many; CDR3nt: TGTGCCAGCAGTTCACGGACCCTCCCGGGTGAAAAACTGTTTTTT; CDR3aa: CASSSRTLPGEKLFF
d_gene: NA; v_gene: TRBV7-9; j_gene: TRBJ2-7; abundance: NA; CDR3nt: TGTGCCAGCAGCTTAGCGAGGGGGGCCTTAGGCTACGAGCAGTACTTC; CDR3aa: CASSLARGALGYEQYF
d_gene: TRBD2; v_gene: TRBV5-1; j_gene: TRBJ2-7; abundance: many; CDR3nt: TGCGCCAGCAGCCCGACTTACGGACTAGCGGCATACGAGCAGTACTTC; CDR3aa: CASSPTYGLAAYEQYF
d_gene: TRBD2; v_gene: TRBV7-9; j_gene: TRBJ2-1; abundance: NA; CDR3nt: TGTGCCAGCACAAACGGGGGACTAGCGGGGAGCTACAATGAGCAGTTCTTC; CDR3aa: CASTNGGLAGSYNEQFF
d_gene: NA; v_gene: TRBV11-2; j_gene: TRBJ2-2; abundance: NA; CDR3nt: TGTGCCAGCAGCTCCGCCGATGACGGGGAGCTGTTTTTT; CDR3aa: CASSSADDGELFF
d_gene: TRBD1; v_gene: TRBV10-2; j_gene: TRBJ1-1; abundance: NA; CDR3nt: TGCGCCAGCAGTGAAGACAGGGGAAACACTGAAGCTTTCTTT; CDR3aa: CASSEDRGNTEAFF
d_gene: NA; v_gene: TRBV6-6; j_gene: TRBJ2-6; abundance: many; CDR3nt: TGTGCCAGCAGTGGGCTTAGCGATACTGGGGCCAACGTCCTGACTTTC; CDR3aa: CASSGLSDTGANVLTF
d_gene: NA; v_gene: TRBV28; j_gene: TRBJ2-5; abundance: many; CDR3nt: TGTGCCAGCAGTTTCCCCCAGGGGACCCAGTACTTC; CDR3aa: CASSFPQGTQYF
d_gene: TRBD1; v_gene: TRBV28; j_gene: TRBJ1-3; abundance: many; CDR3nt: TGTGCCAGCAGCCCCGGACAGGGGACAGGGAGGTTTGGAAACACCATATATTTT; CDR3aa: CASSPGQGTGRFGNTIYF
d_gene: TRBD2; v_gene: TRBV4-2; j_gene: TRBJ2-2; abundance: few; CDR3nt: TGTGCCAGCAGCCAAGAGGGACTAGCGGGAGCCGGGGAGCTGTTTTTT; CDR3aa: CASSQEGLAGAGELFF
d_gene: TRBD2; v_gene: TRBV2; j_gene: TRBJ2-7; abundance: many; CDR3nt: TGTGCCAGCACAGGGACTAGCGGGTTCTCCTACGAGCAGTACTTC; CDR3aa: CASTGTSGFSYEQYF